This is a list of T cell receptor beta chains from one sample in a study of blood T cell repertoires in COVID-19. The method was immunoSEQ multiplex PCR; TCRdb's version includes in-frame clones alone and lacks a portion of them. There are around 140,000 clones in the sample; 85% to 90% occur only once, and about 2.9% lies in the top ten. The sample consisted of peripheral blood. The source is a man in his fifties or sixties with active or convalescent COVID-19. Each CDR3 is given with its conserved first and last residue. Fields, in order: J gene, clone size, CDR3 length, V gene, CDR3 protein. Only some rows state a clone size, as once, few, many or a class for expanded clones.

TRBJ2-3	-	15	TRBV27	CASRNTGHGADTQYF
TRBJ1-1	-	14	TRBV29-1	CSTKAGTGGSEAFF
TRBJ2-1	once	16	TRBV7-2	CASPLAGGPIGNEQFF
TRBJ1-2	-	13	TRBV21-1	CASSKGARDGYTF
TRBJ1-4	-	13	TRBV2	CASSGWRDEKLFF
TRBJ2-3	-	13	TRBV6-5	CASSFQAGDTQYF
TRBJ2-5	once	15	TRBV28	CASRAASGGGETQYF
TRBJ2-1	once	13	TRBV24-1	CATSDLAGDEQFF
TRBJ2-1	-	15	TRBV5-5	CASSLELYSYNEQFF
TRBJ2-2	-	16	TRBV6-6	CASSSQQGAVAGELFF
TRBJ2-6	few	14	TRBV5-1	CASSSGGLVDVLTF
TRBJ2-6	-	19	TRBV11-2	CASSDPQGLPTSGANVLTF
TRBJ2-2	-	13	TRBV6-4	CASSAGNTGELFF
TRBJ1-2	once	14	TRBV9	CASSVAGRDYGYTF
TRBJ2-3	-	15	TRBV7-2	CASSLGLAGTDTQYF
TRBJ2-7	-	12	TRBV11-3	CASSTGSLEQYF
TRBJ1-2	-	16	TRBV18	CASSPNDDRGHYDYTF
TRBJ1-2	few	13	TRBV6-6	CASRPDRDYGYTF
TRBJ2-2	once	14	TRBV7-2	CASESQTNTGELFF
TRBJ2-7	once	13	TRBV29-1	CSAVTVSSYEQYF
TRBJ1-2	few	15	TRBV28	CASSPGWGVNYGYTF
TRBJ2-5	-	16	TRBV6-5	CASSYSASGGGETQYF
TRBJ2-2	-	16	TRBV7-2	CASSFTAFMNTGELFF
TRBJ2-1	-	15	TRBV7-8	CASSLWRGGQHEQFF
TRBJ2-3	once	15	TRBV7-8	CASASGGAAGDTQYF
TRBJ2-1	-	14	TRBV6-5	CASSWRTAYNEQFF
TRBJ2-7	-	18	TRBV5-8	CASSSHFRGGAPSYEQYF
TRBJ2-1	-	14	TRBV20-1	CSASVGSLGNEQFF
TRBJ2-5	many	16	TRBV5-6	CASSYKPGPRGETQYF
TRBJ1-5	-	15	TRBV30	CAWSGAGRGNQPQHF
TRBJ1-4	-	13	TRBV6-6	CASSYMRDEKLFF
TRBJ2-2	once	15	TRBV7-2	CASRAGTGFSGELFF
TRBJ2-1	few	16	TRBV10-3	CAISESSMVFDNEQFF
TRBJ2-7	-	13	TRBV10-3	CAISELRSYEQYF
TRBJ1-2	-	15	TRBV5-1	CASSRTSTGGDGYTF
TRBJ2-5	-	17	TRBV15	CATSRTAGTGAGETQYF
TRBJ2-7	-	15	TRBV4-2	CASSQPNPGSYEQYF
TRBJ2-7	-	15	TRBV15	CATSRDLAVTYEQYF
TRBJ1-1	-	16	TRBV18	CASSPRGGFVNTEAFF
TRBJ1-2	-	12	TRBV2	CASSGTRAGYTF
TRBJ1-3	-	14	TRBV3-1/TRBV3-2	CASSHKGAGNTIYF
TRBJ1-2	-	14	TRBV28	CASRLSDTNYGYTF
TRBJ2-5	-	16	TRBV7-6	CASSRPSRGGQETQYF
TRBJ2-1	few	14	TRBV7-6	CASSSGQGNNEQFF
TRBJ2-2	once	14	TRBV15	CATSTGRNTGELFF
TRBJ1-1	-	13	TRBV5-1	CASSLGDRAEAFF
TRBJ2-5	-	15	TRBV5-4	CASSSKGQAGETQYF
TRBJ2-1	-	16	TRBV6-2/TRBV6-3	CASSWPHYQGYNEQFF
TRBJ1-6	-	15	TRBV2	CASSALTGGNSPLHF
TRBJ1-4	-	20	TRBV5-1	CARHPPPGGQPFRINEKLFF